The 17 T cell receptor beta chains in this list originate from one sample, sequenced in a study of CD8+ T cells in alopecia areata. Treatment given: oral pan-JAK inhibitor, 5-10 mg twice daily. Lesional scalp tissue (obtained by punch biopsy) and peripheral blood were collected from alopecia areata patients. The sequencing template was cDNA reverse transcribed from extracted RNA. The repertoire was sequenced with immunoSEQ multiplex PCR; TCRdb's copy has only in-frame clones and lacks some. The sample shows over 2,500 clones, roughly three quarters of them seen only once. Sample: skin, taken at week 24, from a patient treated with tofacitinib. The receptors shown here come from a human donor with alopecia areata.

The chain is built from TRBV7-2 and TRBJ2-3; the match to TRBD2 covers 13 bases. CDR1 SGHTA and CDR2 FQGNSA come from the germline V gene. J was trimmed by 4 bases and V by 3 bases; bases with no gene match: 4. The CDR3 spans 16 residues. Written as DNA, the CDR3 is TGTGCCAGCAGCTTTACTAGCGGGGGGGCCCCAGATACGCAGTATTTT. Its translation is CASSFTSGGAPDTQYF. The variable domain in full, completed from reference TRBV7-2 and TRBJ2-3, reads GAGVSQSPSNKVTEKGKDVELRCDPISGHTALYWYRQSLGQGLEFLIYFQGNSAPDKSGLPSDRFSAERTGGSVSTLTIQRTQQEDSAVYLCASSFTSGGAPDTQYFGPGTRLTVL.

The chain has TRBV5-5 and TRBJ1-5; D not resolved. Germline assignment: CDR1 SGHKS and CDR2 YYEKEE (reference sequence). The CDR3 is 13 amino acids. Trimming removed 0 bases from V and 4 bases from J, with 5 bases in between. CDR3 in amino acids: CASSLVGNQPQHF. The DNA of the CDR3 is TGTGCCAGCAGCTTGGTGGGGAATCAGCCCCAGCATTTT.

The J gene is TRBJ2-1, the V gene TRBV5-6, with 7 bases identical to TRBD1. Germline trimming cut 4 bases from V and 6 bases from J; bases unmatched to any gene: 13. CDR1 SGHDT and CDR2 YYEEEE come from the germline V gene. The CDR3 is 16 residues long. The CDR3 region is CASSLYRGLRSNEQFF. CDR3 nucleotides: TGTGCCAGCAGCCTGTACAGGGGCTTGCGGTCCAATGAGCAGTTCTTC.

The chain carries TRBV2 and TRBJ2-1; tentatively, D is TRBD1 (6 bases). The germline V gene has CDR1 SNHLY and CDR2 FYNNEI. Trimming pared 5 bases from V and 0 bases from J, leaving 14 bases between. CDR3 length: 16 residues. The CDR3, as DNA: TGTGCCAGCAGTAACGAGGGGGACCTCTCCTACAATGAGCAGTTCTTC. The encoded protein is CASSNEGDLSYNEQFF.

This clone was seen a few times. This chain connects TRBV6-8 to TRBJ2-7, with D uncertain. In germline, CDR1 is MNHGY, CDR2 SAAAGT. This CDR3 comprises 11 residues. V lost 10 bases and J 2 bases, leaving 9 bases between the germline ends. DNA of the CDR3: TGTGCCATCGGACGGGCCTACGAGCAGTACTTC. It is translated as CAIGRAYEQYF.

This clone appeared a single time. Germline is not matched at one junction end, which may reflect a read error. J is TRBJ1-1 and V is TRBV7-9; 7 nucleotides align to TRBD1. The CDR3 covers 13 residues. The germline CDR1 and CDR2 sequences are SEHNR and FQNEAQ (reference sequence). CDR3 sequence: CASTLQGRTEAFF. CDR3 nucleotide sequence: TGTGCCAGCACCTTACAGGGGCGGACTGAAGCTTTCTTT.

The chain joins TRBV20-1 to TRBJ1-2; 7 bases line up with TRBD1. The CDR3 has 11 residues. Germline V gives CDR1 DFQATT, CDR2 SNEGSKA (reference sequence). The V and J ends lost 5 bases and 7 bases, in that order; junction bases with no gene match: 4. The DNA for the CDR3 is TGCAGTGCTGACAGGGTCTTTGGCTACACCTTC. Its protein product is CSADRVFGYTF.

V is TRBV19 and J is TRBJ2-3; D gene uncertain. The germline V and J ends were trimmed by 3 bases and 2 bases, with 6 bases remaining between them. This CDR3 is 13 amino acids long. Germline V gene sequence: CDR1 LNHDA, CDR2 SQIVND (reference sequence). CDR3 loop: CASSIRLTDTQYF. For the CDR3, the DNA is TGTGCCAGTAGTATTCGGCTCACAGATACGCAGTATTTT.

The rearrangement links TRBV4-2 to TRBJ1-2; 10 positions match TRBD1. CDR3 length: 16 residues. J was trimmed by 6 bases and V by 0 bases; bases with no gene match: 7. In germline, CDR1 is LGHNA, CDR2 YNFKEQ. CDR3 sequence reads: CASSQDGTGEIHGYTF. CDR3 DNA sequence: TGTGCCAGCAGCCAAGACGGGACAGGGGAAATCCATGGCTACACCTTC.

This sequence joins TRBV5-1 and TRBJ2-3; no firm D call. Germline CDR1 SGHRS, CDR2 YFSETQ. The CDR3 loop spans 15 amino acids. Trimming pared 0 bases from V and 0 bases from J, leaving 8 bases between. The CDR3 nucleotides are TGCGCCAGCAGCTTGGTCGGGCCTAGCACAGATACGCAGTATTTT. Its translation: CASSLVGPSTDTQYF. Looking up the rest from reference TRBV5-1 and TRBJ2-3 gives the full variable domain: KAGVTQTPRYLIKTRGQQVTLSCSPISGHRSVSWYQQTPGQGLQFLFEYFSETQRNKGNFPGRFSGRQFSNSRSEMNVSTLELGDSALYLCASSLVGPSTDTQYFGPGTRLTVL.

The CDR3 sequence is CASSAPQGANTGELFF. The CDR3 DNA follows: TGCGCCAGCAGCGCCCCACAGGGGGCGAACACCGGGGAGCTGTTTTTT. This sequence joins TRBV5-1 and TRBJ2-2, with 8 positions matching TRBD1. This CDR3 is built from 16 residues. V shed 4 bases and J 0 bases; nucleotides not matched to a gene: 5. Germline V gives CDR1 SGHRS, CDR2 YFSETQ.

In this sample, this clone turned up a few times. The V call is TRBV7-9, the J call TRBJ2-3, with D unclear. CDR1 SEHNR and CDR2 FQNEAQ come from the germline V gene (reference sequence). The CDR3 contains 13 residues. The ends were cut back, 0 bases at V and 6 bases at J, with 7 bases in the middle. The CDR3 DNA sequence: TGTGCCAGCAGCTTAGCGAGCCCCGATACGCAGTATTTT. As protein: CASSLASPDTQYF.

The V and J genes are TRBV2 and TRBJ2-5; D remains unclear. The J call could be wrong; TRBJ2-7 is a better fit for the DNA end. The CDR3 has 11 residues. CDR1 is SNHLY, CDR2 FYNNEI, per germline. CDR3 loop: CASRDQYEQYF. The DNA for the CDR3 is TGTGCCAGCAGGGACCAGTACGAGCAGTACTTC.

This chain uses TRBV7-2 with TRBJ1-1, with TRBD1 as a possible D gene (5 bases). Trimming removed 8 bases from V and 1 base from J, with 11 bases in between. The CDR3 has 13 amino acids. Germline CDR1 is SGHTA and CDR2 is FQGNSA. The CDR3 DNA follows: TGTGCCAGCCGACCGGGGCCGAACACTGAAGCTTTCTTT. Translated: CASRPGPNTEAFF.

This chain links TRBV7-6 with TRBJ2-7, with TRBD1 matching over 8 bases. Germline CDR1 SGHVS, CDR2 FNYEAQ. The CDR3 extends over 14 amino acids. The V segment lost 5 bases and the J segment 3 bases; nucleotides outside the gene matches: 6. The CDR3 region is CASSPDDRGYEQYF. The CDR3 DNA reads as TGTGCCAGCAGCCCCGATGACAGGGGCTACGAGCAGTACTTC.

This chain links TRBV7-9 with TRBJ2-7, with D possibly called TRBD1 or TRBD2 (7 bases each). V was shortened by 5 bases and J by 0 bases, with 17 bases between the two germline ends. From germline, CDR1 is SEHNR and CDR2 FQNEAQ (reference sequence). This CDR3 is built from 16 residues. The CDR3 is CASSPTQGGVSYEQYF. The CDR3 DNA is TGTGCCAGCAGCCCCACCCAGGGGGGGGTCTCCTACGAGCAGTACTTC.

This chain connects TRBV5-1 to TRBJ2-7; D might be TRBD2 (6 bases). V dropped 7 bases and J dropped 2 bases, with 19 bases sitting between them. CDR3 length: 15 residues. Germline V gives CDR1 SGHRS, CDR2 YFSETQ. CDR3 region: CASGEAGTSAYEQYF. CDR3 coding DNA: TGCGCCAGCGGCGAGGCGGGAACTTCGGCCTACGAGCAGTACTTC. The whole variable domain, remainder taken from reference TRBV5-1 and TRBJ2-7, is KAGVTQTPRYLIKTRGQQVTLSCSPISGHRSVSWYQQTPGQGLQFLFEYFSETQRNKGNFPGRFSGRQFSNSRSEMNVSTLELGDSALYLCASGEAGTSAYEQYFGPGTRLTVT.